This T cell receptor beta chain was identified in a study of blood T cell repertoires in COVID-19. Study context: Donors in the United States, Italy and Spain gave samples during acute or convalescent COVID-19. The analysed material was cDNA or gDNA that came from T cells, B-cell-depleted T cells, or PBMCs.

This clone was recorded once. In the original analysis: By means of reference gene primer amplification, nucleated cell counts were estimated. Only in-frame clones appear in the TCRdb table, and some are missing; sequencing was by immunoSEQ multiplex PCR. V and J calls and clone size follow that table, whereas D and trimming were derived from the DNA. The table has approximately 190,000 clones, approximately 84% seen once; the top ten hold more than 4.5%. Between the trimmed V and J ends, which lost 3 bases and 2 bases, there was a span of 11 bases. Germline V lookup: CDR1 KGHDR, CDR2 SFDVKD. This CDR3 is built from 15 residues.

The chain has TRBV24-1 and TRBJ2-3, with D perhaps matching TRBD1 (5 bases). The receptor comes from a woman in her 70s with active or convalescent COVID-19. The sample comprised peripheral blood. In DNA, the CDR3 is TGTGCCACCAGTGATGCAGGACAAGTCACAGATACGCAGTATTTT. It yields the protein CATSDAGQVTDTQYF.